The 6 T cell receptor beta chains given below trace back to one sample, sequenced in a study of T cells in Graves' hyperthyroidism and ophthalmopathy (dated by TCRdb to between 2018 and 2021). Receptors were amplified or captured by multiplex PCR. Sequencing instrument: Illumina HiSeq 2000. TCR beta CDR3 regions were amplified from RNA transcripts. The first round of RT-PCR for the TCR CDR3 was performed with the HTBI primer set and the Qiagen OneStep RT-PCR kit. TCRdb ran its own pipeline on the public reads, namely fastp trimming at Q25 and MiXCR clone calling, and kept in-frame beta chains. Here each entry gathers all rows of one CDR3 protein and keeps the most common genes and DNA. The sample includes about 350,000 distinct CDR3 sequences, with about a sixth observed a single time. 15% to 19% of the sample is in the top ten clones. The specimen was blood. The receptors come from a woman aged 35 to 49 with Graves' ophthalmopathy.

This clonotype was counted at least ten times. The chain couples TRBV6-1 to TRBJ2-5; 7 nucleotides line up with TRBD2. V shed 5 bases, J shed 5 bases, and the junction held 11 bases outside the gene matches. Germline V gene sequence: CDR1 MNHNS, CDR2 SASEGT. The CDR3 totals 15 residues. The CDR3 DNA follows: TGTGCCAGCAGTCATCTAGCGGAGTTTAACGAGACCCAGTACTTC. This encodes CASSHLAEFNETQYF.

This clonotype was counted ten times or more. The chain links TRBV6-5 to TRBJ2-5; D may be TRBD2 (6 bases). The CDR3 consists of 16 residues. V was shortened by 6 bases and J by 2 bases, with 19 bases between the two germline ends. Germline loops: CDR1 MNHEY, CDR2 SVGAGI. The CDR3 DNA reads as TGTGCCAGCAGACGTCTTGCCCGGACTAAACAAGAGACCCAGTACTTC. Its protein is CASRRLARTKQETQYF.

In its sample, this clonotype was seen many times. The chain recombines TRBV12-3 or TRBV12-4 with TRBJ1-1; no firm D call. The ends were cut back, 1 base at V and 6 bases at J, with 9 bases in the middle. There are 13 residues in the CDR3. Here the CDR3 reads CASSLGLAAEAFF. The CDR3 DNA sequence: TGTGCCAGCAGTTTAGGTCTGGCAGCTGAAGCTTTCTTT.

This clonotype was counted ten times or more. The germline gene is not matched at one end of the junction; a read error may be the cause. This chain joins TRBV27 and TRBJ2-5; perhaps TRBD2 as D (5 bases). Germline V lookup: CDR1 MNHEY, CDR2 SMNVEV (reference sequence). The CDR3 loop spans 16 amino acids. CDR3 DNA: TGTGCCACCAGTCGTATAAGTTCGGGATCGGCGGAGACCCAGTACTTC. Amino acid sequence: CATSRISSGSAETQYF.

This clonotype was observed many times. The chain uses TRBV20-1 and TRBJ2-5; the D is unclear. This CDR3 region has 12 residues. Trimming shortened V by 3 bases and J by 7 bases, and 12 bases separated the two germline ends. Germline V gives CDR1 DFQATT, CDR2 SNEGSKA (reference sequence). The CDR3 nucleotides are TGCAGTGCTAGTCCCAAGGCTGGGACCCAGTACTTC. Protein: CSASPKAGTQYF.

J is TRBJ2-7 and V is TRBV6-1; no reliable D call. The V gene's germline CDR1 is MNHNS and CDR2 SASEGT. V was cut by 6 bases and J by 7 bases, with 16 bases left in between. CDR3 length: 13 amino acids. In DNA, the CDR3 is TGTGCCAGCAGGGAACTACTTGAGAGAGAGCAGTACTTC. Translated: CASRELLEREQYF.